The clone carrying this TCR beta chain was counted ten times or more. The data stem from a study of CD8 T cells in ankylosing spondylitis. TCRdb recomputed calls from the 5' RACE reads with MiXCR, one row per CDR3 protein. The profile shows 250,000 to 300,000 distinct CDR3 sequences, 20% of them singletons. V lost 3 bases and J 0 bases, leaving 6 bases between the germline ends. The CDR3 has 14 residues. Germline lookup yields CDR1 SGHRS and CDR2 YFSETQ. The clonotype originates from a male donor with ankylosing spondylitis or in good health (not recorded which). This chain links TRBV5-1 with TRBJ2-2; D is unclear. Sequencing was performed on blood, either unsorted or a sorted T cell fraction (not recorded which). CDR3 bases: TGCGCCAGCAGCTCTCTAGCGAACACCGGGGAGCTGTTTTTT. Amino acid sequence: CASSSLANTGELFF.